Following are 17 T cell receptor beta chains from one sample sequenced in a study of cytomegalovirus exposure and HLA in healthy donors. A multiplex PCR was run with 60 Vbeta primers and 13 Jbeta primers. TCRdb's table, derived via immunoSEQ multiplex PCR, lists solely in-frame clones and lacks some. The sample records some 200,000 clones, roughly four fifths being singletons. The sample taken for sequencing was PBMCs. These receptor sequences come from a woman between 50 and 59 years old in good health and CMV-seropositive.

V is TRBV5-1 and J is TRBJ2-3; perhaps TRBD1 as D (6 bases). V lost 5 bases and J 2 bases, leaving 12 bases between the germline ends. CDR3 length: 14 residues. Germline CDR1 and CDR2: SGHRS and YFSETQ. The CDR3 DNA reads TGCGCCAGCAGTGGACAGTCCTCCACAGATACGCAGTATTTT. Protein: CASSGQSSTDTQYF.

The chain carries TRBV4-3 and TRBJ1-4, with 12 bases lining up with TRBD1. CDR3 length equals 19 residues. CDR1 and CDR2 (germline): LGHNA, YSLEER. V was clipped by 2 bases and J by 5 bases; unmatched bases: 12. The CDR3 spells CASSQTAGTGGMPNEKLFF. The CDR3 nucleotides are TGCGCCAGCAGCCAAACTGCCGGGACAGGGGGCATGCCGAATGAAAAACTGTTTTTT.

The CDR3 sequence is CASSFPLQGATYEQYF. The DNA for the CDR3 is TGTGCCAGCAGTTTCCCCTTACAGGGGGCGACCTACGAGCAGTACTTC. The J gene is TRBJ2-7, the V gene TRBV28; 9 bases agree with TRBD1. The V and J ends lost 3 bases and 2 bases, in that order; junction bases with no gene match: 8. The CDR3 consists of 16 residues. Germline CDR1 reads MDHEN; CDR2 reads SYDVKM.

A note on this clone: The identical CDR3 is also encoded by other nucleotide sequences in the sample. The genes are TRBV18 and TRBJ2-5; TRBD1 agrees at 7 bases. There are 13 residues in the CDR3. V shed 6 bases, J shed 2 bases, and the junction held 3 bases outside the gene matches. Germline V gene data show CDR1 as KGHSH and CDR2 as LQKENI. The CDR3 spells CASSPRGQETQYF. Here the CDR3 DNA reads TGTGCCAGCTCTCCCAGGGGGCAAGAGACCCAGTACTTC.

The gene calls are TRBV18 and TRBJ1-1, with D hard to call. Trimming pared 2 bases from V and 11 bases from J, leaving 21 bases between. The CDR3 is 15 amino acids. Germline V lookup: CDR1 KGHSH, CDR2 LQKENI. The CDR3 protein is CASSPGSGVIDVAFF. CDR3 DNA: TGTGCCAGCTCACCAGGTTCCGGGGTGATAGATGTGGCTTTCTTT. Together with reference TRBV18 and TRBJ1-1, the CDR3 gives the full variable domain: NAGVMQNPRHLVRRRGQEARLRCSPMKGHSHVYWYRQLPEEGLKFMVYLQKENIIDESGMPKERFSAEFPKEGPSILRIQQVVRGDSAAYFCASSPGSGVIDVAFFGQGTRLTVV.

This clone was recorded a few times. The chain recombines TRBV6-1 with TRBJ1-2; no firm D call. CDR3 length: 14 amino acids. Germline CDR1 reads MNHNS; CDR2 reads SASEGT. The germline V and J ends were trimmed by 6 bases and 1 base, with 12 bases remaining between them. The DNA of the CDR3 is TGTGCCAGCAGGCGGGGTAGGGATAACTATGGCTACACCTTC. This translates into CASRRGRDNYGYTF.

This clone was recorded only once. The chain carries TRBV7-9 and TRBJ1-2, with 7 bases aligning to TRBD1. After removal of 5 bases from V and 4 bases from J, the junction contained 7 bases not matched to a gene. The length of the CDR3 is 14 residues. Germline V gene lookup returns CDR1 SEHNR and CDR2 FQNEAQ (reference sequence). The CDR3 spells CASSREGGSYGYTF. The CDR3 nucleotides read TGTGCCAGCAGCCGCGAAGGGGGCTCCTATGGCTACACCTTC.

This chain connects TRBV5-1 to TRBJ2-3, with TRBD2 identical over 8 bases. Germline assignment: CDR1 SGHRS and CDR2 YFSETQ. The CDR3 runs 15 residues. The V gene end was trimmed by 4 bases and the J gene end by 3 bases; junction bases not matched to a gene: 7. The DNA for the CDR3 is TGCGCCAGCAGCCATCCGGGGGGGGGTACAGATACGCAGTATTTT. It is translated as CASSHPGGGTDTQYF.

CDR3 nucleotides: TGTGCCAGCAGCTCCAGGACAGGGGGGGTCTATGGCTACACCTTC. The encoded protein is CASSSRTGGVYGYTF. The rearrangement uses TRBV5-4 and TRBJ1-2, with 10 positions matching TRBD1. V lost 3 bases, J lost 4 bases, and 6 bases stayed unmatched. This CDR3 contains 15 residues. Germline V gene lookup returns CDR1 SGHNT and CDR2 YYREEE (reference sequence).

The chain links TRBV5-1 to TRBJ2-3, with D maybe TRBD2 (5 bases). Germline V gene sequence: CDR1 SGHRS, CDR2 YFSETQ. This CDR3 comprises 14 residues. V was clipped by 4 bases and J by 4 bases, with 13 bases between them. For the CDR3, the DNA is TGCGCCAGCAGCGCAATACTAGAGGCAGATACGCAGTATTTT. Its protein product is CASSAILEADTQYF. The complete variable domain, with remaining parts taken from reference TRBV5-1 and TRBJ2-3, reads KAGVTQTPRYLIKTRGQQVTLSCSPISGHRSVSWYQQTPGQGLQFLFEYFSETQRNKGNFPGRFSGRQFSNSRSEMNVSTLELGDSALYLCASSAILEADTQYFGPGTRLTVL.

The chain has TRBV28 and TRBJ2-3; a possible D gene is TRBD2 (6 bases). The CDR3 sequence is 15 residues long. Between the trimmed V and J ends, which lost 7 bases and 0 bases, there was a span of 14 bases. CDR1 is MDHEN and CDR2 is SYDVKM in the germline V gene. CDR3 sequence: CASTLSGFSTDTQYF. CDR3 sequence (DNA): TGTGCCAGCACCCTTAGCGGATTTAGCACAGATACGCAGTATTTT.

The V and J genes are TRBV5-1 and TRBJ2-1; D ambiguous. CDR1 is SGHRS and CDR2 is YFSETQ in the germline V gene. With 2 bases removed from V and 0 bases from J, the gap between germline ends came to 9 bases. The CDR3 covers 15 residues. The CDR3 here is CASSFLSNSYNEQFF. For the CDR3, the DNA is TGCGCCAGCAGCTTCCTCAGTAACTCCTACAATGAGCAGTTCTTC.

The CDR3 sequence: CASSFGDRSYEQYF. DNA of the CDR3: TGCGCCAGCAGCTTTGGGGACAGGAGCTACGAGCAGTACTTC. The chain uses TRBV5-1 and TRBJ2-7; 8 positions match TRBD1. Germline loops: CDR1 SGHRS, CDR2 YFSETQ. V lost 2 bases, J lost 3 bases, and 4 bases stayed unmatched. The CDR3 is made up of 14 amino acids.

V is TRBV6-1 and J is TRBJ1-1; possible D gene TRBD1, 6 bases. Germline V CDR1 and CDR2: MNHNS, SASEGT. V was shortened by 2 bases and J by 5 bases, with 15 bases between the two germline ends. CDR3 length equals 15 residues. The CDR3 bases are TGTGCCAGCAGTGAATCAGGCAGGGGATGGACTGAAGCTTTCTTT. As protein: CASSESGRGWTEAFF.

The rearrangement links TRBV5-6 to TRBJ1-5; D gene unclear. Germline loops: CDR1 SGHDT, CDR2 YYEEEE. This CDR3 region has 14 residues. V was trimmed by 0 bases and J by 3 bases, leaving 7 bases between them. The CDR3 DNA is TGTGCCAGCAGCTTGGGAGGAGACAATCAGCCCCAGCATTTT. Translating gives CASSLGGDNQPQHF.

The rearrangement joins TRBV2 to TRBJ2-7; TRBD2 aligns across 9 bases. CDR3 length: 15 residues. Germline assignment: CDR1 SNHLY and CDR2 FYNNEI. After removal of 4 bases from V and 2 bases from J, the junction contained 6 bases not matched to a gene. Written as DNA, the CDR3 is TGTGCCAGCAGTGGTAAAACTAGCGGGCCCTACGAGCAGTACTTC. Its translation: CASSGKTSGPYEQYF.

This rearrangement joins TRBV19 to TRBJ1-4, with a tentative D call TRBD1 (5 bases). Germline CDR1 and CDR2: LNHDA and SQIVND (reference sequence). V lost 3 bases and J 8 bases, leaving 13 bases between the germline ends. The CDR3 totals 14 residues. CDR3: CASSIGGGPEKLFF. The CDR3, as DNA: TGTGCCAGTAGTATTGGGGGAGGACCGGAAAAACTGTTTTTT.